This record concerns one T cell receptor beta chain sequence. Its target is unknown. Per the germline V gene, CDR1 is WSHSY and CDR2 is SAAADI. Trimming cost V 3 bases and J 3 bases, with 6 bases left between them. The CDR3 totals 12 residues. This sample was taken from a study of T cells in localized non-small cell lung cancer. Atypia-free lung next to the tumor was sampled at least 2 cm from its margin. General study findings and limits: Higher blood T cell density tracked longer overall survival. Uninvolved adjacent lung had more T cell clonality than any other tissue, topping tumor. The study detected a median 57 of the top 100 tumor clones in adjacent lung.

TCRdb's copy holds only in-frame clones and misses some; the assay was immunoSEQ multiplex PCR. The profile covers roughly 1,400 clones, with under 35% appearing a single time and over 10% taken by the ten largest. The chain combines TRBV10-2 with TRBJ2-7; D gene uncertain. The sample consisted of normal lung tissue next to the tumor, taken before any cancer treatment. The receptor was isolated from a man aged 40 to 70 with stage I lung adenocarcinoma. This chain's CDR3 is CASSEGRYEQYF. The CDR3 nucleotides read TGCGCCAGCAGTGAAGGCCGCTACGAGCAGTACTTC.